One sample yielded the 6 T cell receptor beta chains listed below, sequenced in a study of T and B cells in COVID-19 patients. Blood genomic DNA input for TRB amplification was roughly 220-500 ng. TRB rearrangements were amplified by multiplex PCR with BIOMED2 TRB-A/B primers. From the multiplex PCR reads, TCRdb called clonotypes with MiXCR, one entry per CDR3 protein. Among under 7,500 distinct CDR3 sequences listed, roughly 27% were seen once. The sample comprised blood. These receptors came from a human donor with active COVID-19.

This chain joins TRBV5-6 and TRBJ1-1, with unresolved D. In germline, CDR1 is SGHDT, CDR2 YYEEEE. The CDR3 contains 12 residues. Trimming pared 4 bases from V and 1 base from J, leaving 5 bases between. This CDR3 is CASSLRNTEAFF. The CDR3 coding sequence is TGTGCCAGCAGCCTACGGAACACTGAAGCTTTCTTT.

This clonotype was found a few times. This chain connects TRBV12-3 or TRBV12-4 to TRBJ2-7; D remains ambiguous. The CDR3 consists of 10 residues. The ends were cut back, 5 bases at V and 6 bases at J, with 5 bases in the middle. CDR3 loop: CASSGLEQYF. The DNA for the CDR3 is TGTGCCAGCAGTGGCCTCGAGCAGTACTTC.

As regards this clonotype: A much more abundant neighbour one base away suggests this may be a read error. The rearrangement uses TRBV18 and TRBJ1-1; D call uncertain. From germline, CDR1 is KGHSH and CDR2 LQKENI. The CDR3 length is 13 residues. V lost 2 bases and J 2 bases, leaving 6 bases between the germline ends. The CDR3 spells CASSPSENTEAFF. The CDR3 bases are TGTGCCAGCTCACCATCGGAAAACACTGAAGCTTTCTTT.

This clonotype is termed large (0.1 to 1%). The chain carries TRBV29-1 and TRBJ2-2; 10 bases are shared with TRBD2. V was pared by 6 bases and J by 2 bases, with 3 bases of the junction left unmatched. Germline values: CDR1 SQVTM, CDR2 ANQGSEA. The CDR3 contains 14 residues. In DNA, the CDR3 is TGCAGCGTAGGACTAGCGGTTAACACCGGGGAGCTGTTTTTT. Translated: CSVGLAVNTGELFF.

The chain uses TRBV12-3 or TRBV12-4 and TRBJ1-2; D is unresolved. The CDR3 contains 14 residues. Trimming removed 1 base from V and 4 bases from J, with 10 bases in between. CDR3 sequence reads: CASSLGEALYGYTF. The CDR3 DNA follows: TGTGCCAGCAGTTTAGGGGAGGCCCTCTATGGCTACACCTTC.

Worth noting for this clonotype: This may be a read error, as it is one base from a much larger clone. CDR3 DNA: TGTGCCAGCCTAAGTCAGGGATACGAGCAGTACTTC. This codes for CASLSQGYEQYF. The chain uses TRBV6-2 or TRBV6-3 and TRBJ2-7; D perhaps matches TRBD1 (5 bases). The CDR3 is 12 amino acids. Trimming removed 8 bases at V and 4 bases at J, with 12 bases between. Germline CDR1 is MNHEY and CDR2 is SVGEGT.